Listed here is a single T cell receptor beta chain. Its antigen is currently unknown. After expansion with viral peptide pools in the ViraFEST assay, antigen-specific CD4+ T cells were sequenced. The culture ran for 10 days before CD4+ T cells were isolated. Each well held 2 million to 2.5 million PBMC cultured with around 10 ug/ml peptides and 10 IU/ml IL-2. In the cultures, half the medium was exchanged for IL-2 medium on days 3 and 7. Profiling relied on immunoSEQ multiplex PCR, and the TCRdb table lists in-frame clones only, not all of them. The table lists about 61,000 clones, 81% of them singletons. This sample was included in a study of vaccination effects on CD4 cells after COVID-19. General study findings and limits: Clones arising from infection and from vaccination showed marked clonal contraction late after vaccination.

With 2 bases removed from V and 5 bases from J, the gap between germline ends came to 12 bases. The germline gives CDR1 LNHNV, CDR2 YYDKDF (reference sequence). This CDR3 region has 14 residues. This sequence was found in a human donor who received a COVID-19 vaccine. The J gene is TRBJ2-5, the V gene TRBV15; D assignment may be TRBD1 or TRBD2 (5 bases each). Here the sequenced sample was CD4+ T cells from PBMCs cultured with HCoV-229E spike peptides, taken before COVID-19 vaccination. CDR3 sequence reads: CATSRRRDGETQYF. The CDR3 DNA reads TGTGCCACCAGCAGACGCCGGGACGGGGAGACCCAGTACTTC.